This T cell receptor (beta chain) was recorded in a study of OX40 agonist ivuxolimab in advanced cancers. Using immunoSEQ multiplex PCR, the repertoire was profiled, and TCRdb retains in-frame clones only, with some absent. The data hold 60,000 or so clones, with 84% observed a single time. Germline CDR1 and CDR2: MNHNS and SASEGT. V was clipped by 7 bases and J by 6 bases; unmatched bases: 8. The CDR3 spans 13 residues. V gene TRBV6-1 combines with J gene TRBJ1-1, with 7 bases fitting TRBD1. The sequencing here drew on CD4+ or CD8+ T cells sorted from blood, taken in a trial of the OX40 agonist ivuxolimab. The clonotype comes from an adult with an advanced solid tumor such as melanoma, head and neck, liver or kidney cancer. The DNA of the CDR3 is TGTGCCAGCACTCTTGACAGGGTTGCTGAAGCTTTCTTT. Translation gives CASTLDRVAEAFF.